This T cell receptor beta chain was recovered during a study of early T cells in non-severe SARS-CoV-2 infection. Each cDNA molecule carried a unique molecular identifier. Via MiXCR, TCRdb re-called the 5' RACE reads, giving one row per CDR3 protein. The data hold about 60,000 distinct CDR3 sequences, with approximately 12% observed a single time. This clonotype was recorded a few times. V was pared by 4 bases and J by 0 bases, with 13 bases between. The CDR3 loop spans 17 amino acids. Germline CDR1 SEHNR, CDR2 FQNEAQ (reference sequence). The receptor comes from an adult who was a healthcare worker with PCR-confirmed SARS-CoV-2 infection or an uninfected control (not recorded which). Sequenced sample: whole blood. The chain employs TRBV7-9 and TRBJ2-6; unclear D gene. CDR3 DNA: TGTGCCAGCAGCTCAATGATGGGAATCTCTGGGGCCAACGTCCTGACTTTC. Translating gives CASSSMMGISGANVLTF.